Presented here are 22 T cell receptor beta chains from one specimen sequenced in a study of read filtering for tumor transcriptome and immune sequencing. From around 0.4 ug of RNA, a library with molecular barcoded alpha/delta and beta/gamma adaptors was made. TCRdb reprocessed the reads via MiXCR and lists one record per CDR3 protein. The sample lists fewer than 100,000 distinct CDR3 sequences; approximately 13% were seen once. Sample: a population of CD138-negative cells sorted from bone marrow. The receptor set was obtained from a donor aged 40 or older with multiple myeloma.

This clonotype was observed at least ten times. The rearrangement uses TRBV7-2 and TRBJ2-5; TRBD2 matches 12 bases. After removal of 2 bases from V and 5 bases from J, the junction contained 3 bases not matched to a gene. CDR3 length equals 15 residues. Germline V gives CDR1 SGHTA, CDR2 FQGNSA. The CDR3 DNA follows: TGTGCCAGCAGCTTACGTCTAGCGGGAGGGGAGACCCAGTACTTC. Amino acids: CASSLRLAGGETQYF.

At least ten counts were recorded for this clonotype. The chain employs TRBV12-5 and TRBJ2-1; D remains unclear. In germline, CDR1 is LGHNT, CDR2 FRNRAP. This CDR3 contains 14 residues. V lost 3 bases and J 4 bases, leaving 10 bases between the germline ends. In DNA form, the CDR3 reads TGTGCTAGTGGTTTCGGCTCAAAATACAATGAGCAGTTCTTC. Protein sequence: CASGFGSKYNEQFF.

This clonotype has a count of ten or more. The chain links TRBV5-1 to TRBJ2-5, with D tentatively TRBD1 or TRBD2 (5 bases each). Deletions cut 2 bases from V and 2 bases from J, with 16 bases between. Germline CDR1 SGHRS, CDR2 YFSETQ. CDR3 length equals 16 residues. As DNA, the CDR3 is TGCGCCAGCAGCTTAGGGACCGGGCTCCCTCAAGAGACCCAGTACTTC. Its protein product is CASSLGTGLPQETQYF.

To note about this clonotype: Given a much more abundant clone one base away, this may be a read error. The rearrangement uses TRBV5-1 and TRBJ2-4, with TRBD2 identical over 7 bases. The CDR3 is 17 residues long. Germline V gene lookup returns CDR1 SGHRS and CDR2 YFSETQ. CDR3 region: CAGSSVFGGRGKNIQYF. The DNA of the CDR3 is TGCGCCGGCAGCTCGGTGTTTGGCGGGAGAGGCAAAAACATTCAGTACTTC.

There are a few counts of this clonotype. The chain employs TRBV5-1 and TRBJ1-2; D is unresolved. This CDR3 is built from 12 residues. Between the trimmed V and J ends, which lost 0 bases and 2 bases, there was a span of 2 bases. Germline V gene data show CDR1 as SGHRS and CDR2 as YFSETQ. DNA for the CDR3: TGCGCCAGCAGCTTGGGCAACTATGGCTACACCTTC. As protein: CASSLGNYGYTF. Combining the CDR3 with reference TRBV5-1 and TRBJ1-2 gives the whole variable domain KAGVTQTPRYLIKTRGQQVTLSCSPISGHRSVSWYQQTPGQGLQFLFEYFSETQRNKGNFPGRFSGRQFSNSRSEMNVSTLELGDSALYLCASSLGNYGYTFGSGTRLTVV.

This clonotype occurred many times. A read error may explain this, as a much larger clone is one base away. The chain uses TRBV7-6 and TRBJ2-1, with 7 bases aligning to TRBD2. The germline gives CDR1 SGHVS, CDR2 FNYEAQ. V lost 5 bases and J lost 12; bases outside the gene matches: 13. The CDR3 spans 14 residues. The CDR3 loop reads CASSLGTTGDGQFF. Here the CDR3 DNA reads TGTGCCAGCAGCCTGGGGACTACTGGCGATGGGCAGTTCTTC.

This clonotype has at least ten counts. The chain has TRBV3-1 and TRBJ2-1; maybe TRBD2 (5 bases). V was pared by 1 base and J by 9 bases, with 16 bases between. There are 15 residues in the CDR3. Germline CDR1 and CDR2: LGHDT and YNNKEL (reference sequence). CDR3 sequence reads: CASSQGGYAGSEQFF. The CDR3 DNA reads as TGTGCCAGCAGCCAAGGGGGATATGCGGGTAGTGAGCAGTTCTTC.

This clonotype was found many times. This chain joins TRBV12-3 or TRBV12-4 and TRBJ2-1, with 7 bases identical to TRBD1. The CDR3 is 13 residues long. CDR3 nucleotides: TGTGCTATCGTGACAGGGAATTCCAATGAGCAGTTCTTC. It is translated as CAIVTGNSNEQFF.

A few counts support this clonotype. A far bigger clonotype differs at one base, so this is likely a read error. This rearrangement joins TRBV7-9 to TRBJ2-1; D remains ambiguous. Trimming shortened V by 5 bases and J by 3 bases, and 5 bases separated the two germline ends. Germline V gives CDR1 SEHNR, CDR2 FQNEAQ (reference sequence). The CDR3 sequence is 12 residues long. CDR3 DNA sequence: TGTGCCAGCAGCCTTAGCTACAATGAGCAGTTCTTC. Its protein product is CASSLSYNEQFF.

The chain employs TRBV11-3 and TRBJ1-3, with unresolved D. Germline CDR1 is SGHNT and CDR2 is YENEEA. The CDR3 is 14 amino acids. The germline V and J ends were trimmed by 5 bases and 1 base, with 9 bases remaining between them. The CDR3 is CASSPLGSGNTIYF. CDR3 nucleotides: TGTGCCAGCAGCCCATTAGGATCTGGAAACACCATATATTTT.

This clonotype was seen ten or more times. The CDR3 protein is CASGRDSYEQYF. The DNA for the CDR3 is TGTGCCAGCGGGCGGGACTCTTACGAGCAGTACTTC. The V and J genes are TRBV6-2 or TRBV6-3 and TRBJ2-7, with a tentative D call TRBD2 (6 bases). V shed 8 bases and J shed 4 bases, with 12 bases lying between them. CDR3 length equals 12 residues. Germline values: CDR1 MNHEY, CDR2 SVGEGT.

This clonotype appeared many times. One end of the junction fails to match germline, which may point to a read error. The rearrangement joins TRBV5-1 to TRBJ2-1; D might be TRBD1 (6 bases). This CDR3 comprises 13 residues. Looked up from germline, CDR1 is SGHRS and CDR2 is YFSETQ. The CDR3 bases are TGTGCCAGCAGCTCGACAGGATTGGGCGAGCAGTTCTTC. It codes for CASSSTGLGEQFF.

The table lists this clonotype with many counts. This sequence joins TRBV5-1 and TRBJ2-7, with D unresolved. This CDR3 contains 14 residues. The germline V and J ends were trimmed by 0 bases and 3 bases, with 10 bases remaining between them. Germline CDR1 SGHRS, CDR2 YFSETQ. The DNA of the CDR3 is TGCGCCAGCAGCTTGGCCCCAGCTTACTACGAGCAGTACTTC. Its translation: CASSLAPAYYEQYF.

In this sample, this clonotype turned up a few times. V usage is TRBV6-2 or TRBV6-3 and J usage is TRBJ2-2; the match to TRBD1 covers 8 bases. CDR1 is MNHEY and CDR2 is SVGEGT in the germline V gene. The CDR3 runs to 16 residues. V shed 2 bases and J 1 base; nucleotides not matched to a gene: 3. CDR3 sequence (DNA): TGTGCCAGCAGTTACCGAGGGACAGGGAACACCGGGGAGCTGTTTTTT. Its protein product is CASSYRGTGNTGELFF.

This chain joins TRBV5-1 and TRBJ2-1; tentatively, D is TRBD2 (11 bases). There are 17 residues in the CDR3. Trimming cost V 5 bases and J 3 bases, with 21 bases left between them. Germline CDR1 SGHRS, CDR2 YFSETQ. In DNA, the CDR3 is TGCGCCAGCAGGCCTAGCGGGGGGACAGGGGACTACAATGAGCAGTTCTTC. It is translated as CASRPSGGTGDYNEQFF.

The sample holds a few counts of this clonotype. The chain has TRBV3-1 and TRBJ2-1; 11 positions agree with TRBD2. V trimming: 0 bases; J trimming: 4 bases; junction bases outside the gene matches: 8. CDR1 LGHDT and CDR2 YNNKEL come from the germline V gene (reference sequence). The CDR3 is 18 residues long. The CDR3, as DNA: TGTGCCAGCAGCCAAGATCCCCGGACTAGCGGGTTTTACAATGAGCAGTTCTTC. The encoded protein is CASSQDPRTSGFYNEQFF.

This clonotype showed up many times. The CDR3 nucleotides are TGTGCCAGCAGTGGAGACACCGGGGAGCTGTTTTTT. Translating it yields CASSGDTGELFF. The chain employs TRBV2 and TRBJ2-2; D unclear. V shed 4 bases and J shed 3 bases, with 3 bases lying between them. The CDR3 spans 12 residues. CDR1 is SNHLY and CDR2 is FYNNEI in the germline V gene.

This clonotype came up many times. The rearrangement joins TRBV7-9 to TRBJ2-2; no firm D call. This CDR3 is built from 12 residues. In germline, CDR1 is SEHNR, CDR2 FQNEAQ (reference sequence). Deletions cut 6 bases from V and 7 bases from J, with 9 bases between. The CDR3 spells CASSFTDGELFF. The CDR3 DNA sequence: TGTGCCAGCAGTTTCACAGACGGGGAGCTGTTTTTT.

Worth noting for this clonotype: A much larger clone sits a single nucleotide away, making a read error possible. The CDR3 here is CASSLGGAKNIQYF. The CDR3 nucleotides read TGTGCCAGCAGTTTAGGGGGGGCCAAAAACATTCAGTACTTC. The V gene is TRBV12-3 or TRBV12-4, the J gene TRBJ2-4, with D perhaps given as TRBD1 or TRBD2 (5 bases each). The CDR3 is made up of 14 amino acids. Trimming took off 1 base at V and 1 base at J, with 5 bases between the two ends.

This clonotype was found many times. The J gene is TRBJ2-2, the V gene TRBV4-1; TRBD2 matches 8 bases. The CDR3 contains 16 residues. V shed 3 bases and J 5 bases; nucleotides not matched to a gene: 8. From germline, CDR1 is MGHRA and CDR2 YSYEKL. In DNA form, the CDR3 reads TGCGCCAGCAGCCACTCGCGGGGGGTAGGGACCGGGGAGCTGTTTTTT. It codes for CASSHSRGVGTGELFF.

This clonotype was picked up one time. A read error is possible here, since a much larger clone lies one base away. The rearrangement links TRBV7-8 to TRBJ2-5; a weak D match, TRBD2 (5 bases). The CDR3 totals 13 residues. Germline-derived CDR1 and CDR2 are SGHVS and FQNEAQ. The CDR3 loop reads CASGLTRQETQYF. The CDR3 nucleotides read TGTGCCAGCGGCTTAACTAGACAAGAGACCCAGTACTTC.

This clonotype occurred many times. The gene calls are TRBV5-1 and TRBJ2-3, with D possibly being TRBD2 (6 bases). The CDR3 runs 15 residues. Germline V gene lookup returns CDR1 SGHRS and CDR2 YFSETQ. Trimming took 7 bases from V and 1 from J, leaving 16 bases between them. CDR3 protein: CASSPPGVGTDTQYF. The CDR3, as DNA: TGCGCCAGCTCCCCCCCGGGAGTGGGCACAGATACGCAGTATTTT.